Each of the 20 T cell receptor beta chains below was sequenced from the same sample in a study of T cells in Graves' hyperthyroidism and ophthalmopathy. Amplified regions were TCR beta CDR3 sequences from RNA transcripts. RT-PCR in the first round (using the HTBI primer set) targeted the TCR CDR3. MiXCR, applied by TCRdb to the multiplex PCR reads, yields one record per CDR3 protein. The table records approximately 430,000 distinct CDR3 sequences, approximately 15% of them present only once. Sequenced material: blood. The receptors were sampled from a woman aged 18 to 35 with Graves' hyperthyroidism.

This clonotype was detected many times. The chain uses TRBV18 and TRBJ2-1, with D possibly called TRBD1 or TRBD2 (5 bases each). The germline V gene encodes CDR1 KGHSH and CDR2 LQKENI. This CDR3 has 14 amino acids. The V end lost 1 base, the J end lost 6 bases, and 10 bases lay between the germline ends. Written as DNA, the CDR3 is TGTGCCAGCTCACCACGGGACCACTTCAATGAGCAGTTCTTC. It specifies CASSPRDHFNEQFF.

As concerns this clonotype: Sequence at one end of the junction differs from germline and may be a read error. The chain combines TRBV7-9 with TRBJ2-7; D is unclear. The CDR3 consists of 14 residues. Germline V gene data show CDR1 as SEHNR and CDR2 as FQNEAQ (reference sequence). In DNA, the CDR3 is TGTGCCAGCATTCCAGGTCCCCTCCTCTACGAGCGGTACTTC. Its translation is CASIPGPLLYERYF.

The chain carries TRBV11-3 and TRBJ1-2; D is unclear. V lost 6 bases and J lost 3, with 14 bases in between. Germline V gene lookup returns CDR1 SGHNT and CDR2 YENEEA. The CDR3 runs to 14 residues. The CDR3 spells CASSADGSYYGYTF. The DNA for the CDR3 is TGTGCCAGCAGTGCTGACGGCTCCTACTATGGCTACACCTTC.

The table lists this clonotype with many counts. This sequence joins TRBV28 and TRBJ1-5; a weak D match, TRBD1 (5 bases). Germline V CDR1 and CDR2: MDHEN, SYDVKM. V was trimmed by 4 bases and J by 6 bases, leaving 19 bases between them. The CDR3 has 16 residues. CDR3 in DNA: TGTGCCAGCAGTTCCCCGGGGGTTGCCCTCGTTCAGCCCCAGCATTTT. It specifies CASSSPGVALVQPQHF.

On this clonotype: The junction departs from the called germline gene at one end, perhaps through a read error. The V and J genes are TRBV7-7 and TRBJ2-2; TRBD1 might be the D (6 bases). Germline CDR1 reads SSHAT; CDR2 reads FNYEAQ (reference sequence). The CDR3 is 14 residues long. The CDR3: CASRLGHLTGELFF. CDR3 in DNA: TGTGCTAGCAGGTTGGGACATCTCACCGGGGAGCTGTTTTTT.

This clonotype was seen many times. V and J are TRBV19 and TRBJ2-7; D gene unclear. V was trimmed by 3 bases and J by 2 bases, leaving 11 bases between them. Per the germline V gene, CDR1 is LNHDA and CDR2 is SQIVND (reference sequence). CDR3 size: 14 residues. CDR3 protein: CASSITGSTYEQYF. The CDR3 nucleotides read TGTGCCAGTAGTATTACGGGCAGCACCTACGAGCAGTACTTC.

This clonotype was counted only a few times. This chain links TRBV27 with TRBJ1-6; no definite D call. CDR1 and CDR2 from the germline V gene are MNHEY and SMNVEV (reference sequence). The V and J ends lost 1 base and 4 bases respectively, with 5 bases between them. CDR3 length: 14 residues. DNA of the CDR3: TGTGCCAGCAGTTTATTGGTATATAATTCACCCCTCCACTTT. Protein sequence: CASSLLVYNSPLHF.

This clonotype showed up many times. This sequence joins TRBV11-3 and TRBJ2-1; 10 bases are a match to TRBD2. The germline V gene encodes CDR1 SGHNT and CDR2 YENEEA. V was clipped by 7 bases and J by 4 bases; unmatched bases: 13. The CDR3 is 17 amino acids. CDR3 nucleotides: TGTGCCAGCACCTTTAGCGGGAGGAGTTTAGGGTACAATGAGCAGTTCTTC. It is translated as CASTFSGRSLGYNEQFF.

CDR3 region: CASSILGGTEAFF. The CDR3 nucleotides read TGTGCCAGCAGTATCCTAGGGGGCACTGAAGCTTTCTTT. J is TRBJ1-1 and V is TRBV12-3 or TRBV12-4; D may be TRBD1 (6 bases). The CDR3 runs 13 residues. Trimming left V 5 bases short and J 4 bases short, with 11 bases between.

The genes are TRBV11-1 and TRBJ1-5; D uncertain. This CDR3 is 14 amino acids long. The V end was cut by 6 bases, the J end by 6 bases, with 15 bases between. CDR1 and CDR2 from the germline V gene are SGHAT and FQDESV (reference sequence). Here the CDR3 DNA reads TGTGCCAGCAGTGAATCGGGGTACGGTCAGCCCCAGCATTTT. Translating gives CASSESGYGQPQHF.

Details on this clonotype: It may be a read error: a sequence one base away is much more abundant. V gene TRBV20-1 combines with J gene TRBJ1-2; D is undetermined. There are 10 residues in the CDR3. Germline lookup yields CDR1 DFQATT and CDR2 SNEGSKA (reference sequence). The CDR3 region has the DNA TGCATTGCTAGACACGAAGGCTACACCTTC. Translation gives CIARHEGYTF.

This clonotype was seen many times. The V call is TRBV29-1, the J call TRBJ1-2; D may be TRBD1 (6 bases). The CDR3 extends over 14 amino acids. Deletions cut 1 base from V and 8 bases from J, with 17 bases between. Germline-derived CDR1 and CDR2 are SQVTM and ANQGSEA. DNA of the CDR3: TGCAGCGTTGAAGTGCAGGGGCCAAGAGAGGGCTACACCTTC. Its protein product is CSVEVQGPREGYTF.

This clonotype was seen a handful of times. J is TRBJ1-2 and V is TRBV5-4, with 7 bases fitting TRBD1. Losses at the gene ends were 0 bases for V and 4 bases for J; bases not matched to a gene: 3. The CDR3 has 14 amino acids. Germline assignment: CDR1 SGHNT and CDR2 YYREEE (reference sequence). The CDR3: CASSLEGALYGYTF. In DNA form, the CDR3 reads TGTGCCAGCAGCTTGGAGGGGGCCCTCTATGGCTACACCTTC.

In its sample, this clonotype was seen many times. The chain recombines TRBV20-1 with TRBJ2-4; perhaps TRBD2 as D (6 bases). Trimming stripped 3 bases from V and 0 bases from J, with 15 bases between. Germline values: CDR1 DFQATT, CDR2 SNEGSKA (reference sequence). The CDR3 contains 16 residues. CDR3 sequence (DNA): TGCAGTGCTAGGCGAGCGGGTAGCCGAGCCAAAAACATTCAGTACTTC. It translates to CSARRAGSRAKNIQYF.

This clonotype was found many times. The chain couples TRBV27 to TRBJ2-5; tentatively, D is TRBD2 (5 bases). The CDR3 runs 16 residues. In germline, CDR1 is MNHEY, CDR2 SMNVEV (reference sequence). With 5 bases removed from V and 2 bases from J, the gap between germline ends came to 18 bases. The CDR3 coding sequence is TGTGCCAGCAGTACCTTAGGAGGCTCAGGTCAAGAGACCCAGTACTTC. As protein: CASSTLGGSGQETQYF.

This clonotype was found a few times. V and J are TRBV29-1 and TRBJ1-2; 8 bases match TRBD1. CDR3 length equals 13 residues. Per germline, CDR1 SQVTM and CDR2 ANQGSEA. V dropped 3 bases and J dropped 6; count of bases not matched to a gene: 6. The CDR3 reads CSVEGQEKDGYTF. The CDR3 nucleotides read TGCAGCGTTGAGGGACAGGAAAAGGATGGCTACACCTTC.

The table lists this clonotype with many counts. The chain couples TRBV7-2 to TRBJ2-7; D gene uncertain. This CDR3 has 17 residues. Trimming took off 1 base at V and 2 bases at J, with 18 bases between the two ends. In germline, CDR1 is SGHTA, CDR2 FQGNSA. The CDR3 nucleotides are TGTGCCAGCAGCTTAGGGGCCTCCAGGCTGCCCCCCTACGAGCAGTACTTC. Translated, it gives CASSLGASRLPPYEQYF. Full variable domain (remainder filled in from reference TRBV7-2 and TRBJ2-7): GAGVSQSPSNKVTEKGKDVELRCDPISGHTALYWYRQSLGQGLEFLIYFQGNSAPDKSGLPSDRFSAERTGGSVSTLTIQRTQQEDSAVYLCASSLGASRLPPYEQYFGPGTRLTVT.

This clonotype was seen a few times. A much larger clone lies a single base off, so this may be a read error. The CDR3 bases are TGCGCCAGCAGCTGGGGGATTGAGCAGTTCTTC. Its translation is CASSWGIEQFF. The chain employs TRBV5-1 and TRBJ2-1; D is possibly TRBD1 or TRBD2 (5 bases each). Germline CDR1 is SGHRS and CDR2 is YFSETQ. Trimming removed 3 bases from V and 9 bases from J, with 7 bases in between. The CDR3 is made up of 11 amino acids.

J is TRBJ2-3 and V is TRBV5-5; 10 bases match TRBD2. Per the germline V gene, CDR1 is SGHKS and CDR2 is YYEKEE (reference sequence). This CDR3 has 15 residues. After removal of 2 bases from V and 6 bases from J, the junction contained 6 bases not matched to a gene. The CDR3 reads CASSFSDSGRDTQYF. CDR3 bases: TGTGCCAGCAGCTTTAGTGATAGCGGGAGGGATACGCAGTATTTT.

This clonotype was seen many times. The chain carries TRBV6-6 and TRBJ2-7, with D possibly matching TRBD1 (7 bases). V was clipped by 2 bases and J by 5 bases, with 16 bases between them. The CDR3 covers 15 residues. CDR1 MNHNY and CDR2 SVGAGI come from the germline V gene (reference sequence). For the CDR3, the DNA is TGTGCCAGCAGTTACGGAGGGGGCTTAGCCCACGAGCAGTACTTC. It encodes CASSYGGGLAHEQYF.